The 4 T cell receptor beta chains listed next were all sequenced from one sample in a study of radiation and T cells in renal cell carcinoma. Assay used: immunoSEQ multiplex PCR; TCRdb lists only in-frame clones, some missing. The table has approximately 75,000 clones, roughly 82% seen once; the top ten hold 5.8%. Time point meaning: blood 2 weeks post-SBRT. Noted treatment: 15 Gy SBRT to primary tumor, nephrectomy 4 weeks later. The sample here was blood, taken from a patient whose treatment included radiotherapy and nephrectomy. The source of these receptors is a man in his 60s with renal cell carcinoma.

J is TRBJ2-7 and V is TRBV10-2, with 9 bases matching TRBD1. The junction had 8 bases not matched to a gene; V was cut back by 3 bases and J by 2 bases. The CDR3 totals 16 residues. The V gene's germline CDR1 is WSHSY and CDR2 SAAADI. CDR3 protein: CASSDVNRGLTYEQYF. The CDR3 nucleotides are TGCGCCAGCAGTGACGTCAACAGGGGGCTTACCTACGAGCAGTACTTC.

The V call is TRBV19, the J call TRBJ2-5, with TRBD2 as a possible D gene (6 bases). Trimming stripped 4 bases from V and 4 bases from J, with 10 bases between. The CDR3 has 13 amino acids. Germline CDR1 LNHDA, CDR2 SQIVND (reference sequence). The CDR3 sequence is CASSSGGRETQYF. For the CDR3, the DNA is TGTGCCAGTAGTAGCGGAGGGAGAGAGACCCAGTACTTC. Supplemented by reference TRBV19 and TRBJ2-5, the full variable domain reads DGGITQSPKYLFRKEGQNVTLSCEQNLNHDAMYWYRQDPGQGLRLIYYSQIVNDFQKGDIAEGYSVSREKKESFPLTVTSAQKNPTAFYLCASSSGGRETQYFGPGTRLLVL.

The J gene is TRBJ2-2, the V gene TRBV7-9; D is perhaps TRBD2 (6 bases). This CDR3 has 14 amino acids. With 0 bases removed from V and 4 bases from J, the gap between germline ends came to 6 bases. The germline V gene encodes CDR1 SEHNR and CDR2 FQNEAQ (reference sequence). CDR3 in DNA: TGTGCCAGCAGCTTAGCGGGAGGCACCGGGGAGCTGTTTTTT. Its translation is CASSLAGGTGELFF.

The chain employs TRBV27 and TRBJ2-7; D remains unclear. V lost 3 bases and J lost 2, with 11 bases in between. This CDR3 is built from 14 residues. CDR1 MNHEY and CDR2 SMNVEV come from the germline V gene (reference sequence). CDR3 coding DNA: TGTGCCAGCAGTTTTAGGACGGACGCCTACGAGCAGTACTTC. Translating gives CASSFRTDAYEQYF.